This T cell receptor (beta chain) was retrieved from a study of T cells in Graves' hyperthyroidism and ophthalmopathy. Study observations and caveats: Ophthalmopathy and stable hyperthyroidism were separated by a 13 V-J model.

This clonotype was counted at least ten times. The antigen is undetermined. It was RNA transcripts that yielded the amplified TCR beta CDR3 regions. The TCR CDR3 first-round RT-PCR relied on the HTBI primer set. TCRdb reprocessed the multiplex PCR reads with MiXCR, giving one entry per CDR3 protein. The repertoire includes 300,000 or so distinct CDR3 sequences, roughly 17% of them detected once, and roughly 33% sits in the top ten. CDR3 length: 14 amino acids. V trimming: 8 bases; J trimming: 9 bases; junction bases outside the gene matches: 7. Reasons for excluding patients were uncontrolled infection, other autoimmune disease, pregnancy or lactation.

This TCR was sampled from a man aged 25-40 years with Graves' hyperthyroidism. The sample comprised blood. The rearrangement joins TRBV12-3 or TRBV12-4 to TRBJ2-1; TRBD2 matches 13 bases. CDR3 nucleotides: TGTGCCAGCCTCGGACTAGCGGGAGTTGGTGAGCAGTTCTTC. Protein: CASLGLAGVGEQFF.